Listed below are T cell receptor beta chains from one sample, sequenced in a study of blood T cell repertoires in COVID-19. Measured with immunoSEQ multiplex PCR; TCRdb has only the in-frame clones, and not every one. The sample carries some 150,000 clones, around 87% recorded once. The specimen was peripheral blood. Source of these receptors: a woman older than 75 in a cohort sampled during active or convalescent COVID-19. The CDR3 runs from the conserved cysteine through the conserved F or W. Fields, in order: V gene, J gene, clone size, D gene, CDR3 protein, CDR3 DNA. The D gene is left open where the match is weak. Only part of the rows carry a size: once, few, many, or a class if the clone is expanded.

TRBV7-8	TRBJ2-1	.	.	CASRETEAHNEQFF	TGTGCCAGCAGAGAGACCGAGGCCCACAATGAGCAGTTCTTC
TRBV6-5	TRBJ1-1	few	.	CASGLALNTEAFF	TGTGCCAGCGGACTCGCTTTGAACACTGAAGCTTTCTTT
TRBV19	TRBJ2-5	.	TRBD2	CASSIAATSGILETQYF	TGTGCCAGTAGTATAGCCGCGACTAGCGGGATATTGGAGACCCAGTACTTC
TRBV4-1	TRBJ1-2	.	TRBD1	CASSQPGQGIYGYTF	TGCGCCAGCAGCCAGCCGGGACAGGGGATCTATGGCTACACCTTC
TRBV7-6	TRBJ2-1	.	.	CASSLVYWPRNEQFF	TGTGCCAGCAGCTTAGTTTATTGGCCACGAAATGAGCAGTTCTTC
TRBV30	TRBJ2-1	.	TRBD2	CAWKLAGVNEQFF	TGTGCCTGGAAACTAGCGGGGGTCAATGAGCAGTTCTTC
TRBV9	TRBJ1-6	.	TRBD1	CASSEGTGSSYNSPLHF	TGTGCCAGCAGCGAGGGGACAGGGAGCTCCTATAATTCACCCCTCCACTTT
TRBV9	TRBJ1-4	.	.	CASSVGLVGEKLFF	TGTGCCAGCAGCGTAGGACTAGTGGGTGAAAAACTGTTTTTT
TRBV6-6	TRBJ1-2	.	TRBD1	CASSILGTGNYGYTF	TGTGCCAGCAGTATCTTAGGGACAGGGAACTATGGCTACACCTTC
TRBV27	TRBJ1-2	.	.	CASSLVAGNLYGYTF	TGTGCCAGCAGTTTAGTTGCAGGGAATTTATATGGCTACACCTTC
TRBV10-2	TRBJ2-3	.	.	CASSDTSRADTQYF	TGCGCCAGCTCGGACACCTCTCGCGCAGATACGCAGTATTTT
TRBV9	TRBJ2-5	.	TRBD1	CASSVLTGGETQYF	TGTGCCAGCAGCGTACTGACAGGGGGGGAGACCCAGTACTTC
TRBV7-6	TRBJ2-7	.	.	CASSLGGHLRGRSYEQYF	TGTGCCAGCAGCTTGGGGGGGCATCTTCGGGGCAGGAGTTACGAGCAGTACTTC
TRBV14	TRBJ1-2	.	.	CASSQASGSLYGYTF	TGTGCCAGCAGCCAAGCATCCGGGTCCCTCTATGGCTACACCTTC
TRBV7-9	TRBJ1-1	.	.	CASSLYVNTEAFF	TGTGCCAGCAGCTTATATGTGAACACTGAAGCTTTCTTT
TRBV5-1	TRBJ1-1	.	.	CASSLESSAVGGEAFF	TGCGCCAGCAGCTTGGAAAGCAGTGCGGTTGGAGGTGAAGCTTTCTTT
TRBV10-1	TRBJ1-1	.	TRBD1	CASSEVRGNIPEAFF	TGCGCCAGCAGTGAGGTCAGGGGGAATATTCCTGAAGCTTTCTTT
TRBV6-5	TRBJ2-3	.	TRBD2	CASSSGLAVHTQYF	TGTGCCAGCAGCTCTGGACTAGCGGTACATACGCAGTATTTT
TRBV20-1	TRBJ2-1	.	TRBD1	CSASTDRDPYNEQFF	TGCAGTGCTAGTACTGACAGGGACCCCTACAATGAGCAGTTCTTC
TRBV20-1	TRBJ2-7	few	.	CSAGVEQYF	TGCAGTGCAGGGGTCGAGCAGTACTTC
TRBV7-2	TRBJ1-5	.	.	CASSLQFGGAGQPQHF	TGTGCCAGCAGCTTACAATTTGGGGGGGCTGGTCAGCCCCAGCATTTT
TRBV18	TRBJ2-5	.	.	CASSWTEETQYF	TGTGCCAGCTCCTGGACAGAAGAGACCCAGTACTTC
TRBV6-5	TRBJ2-7	.	.	CASTGSSYEQYF	TGTGCCAGCACGGGGAGCTCCTACGAGCAGTACTTC
TRBV24-1	TRBJ2-3	.	TRBD1	CATSDTGQGYTQYF	TGTGCCACCAGTGACACAGGACAGGGTTATACGCAGTATTTT
TRBV10-3	TRBJ1-1	few	.	CAISESVRDTEAFF	TGTGCCATCAGTGAGTCGGTGAGGGACACTGAAGCTTTCTTT
TRBV29-1	TRBJ1-1	.	TRBD1	CSVGGQGNTEAFF	TGCAGCGTTGGAGGACAGGGCAACACTGAAGCTTTCTTT
TRBV12-3/TRBV12-4	TRBJ2-2	.	.	CASRYNTGELFF	TGTGCCAGCAGATATAACACCGGGGAGCTGTTTTTT
TRBV7-2	TRBJ1-2	.	TRBD1	CASSPDRGLYYGYTF	TGTGCCAGCAGCCCAGACAGGGGATTGTACTATGGCTACACCTTC
TRBV28	TRBJ1-1	.	.	CASSSPGLGGRNTEAFF	TGTGCCAGCAGTTCCCCGGGCCTGGGAGGGAGGAACACTGAAGCTTTCTTT
TRBV20-1	TRBJ1-2	.	.	CSAWRETSYTF	TGCAGTGCTTGGCGGGAGACCTCCTACACCTTC
TRBV6-5	TRBJ2-5	.	TRBD1	CASLARGRGETQYF	TGTGCCAGCCTCGCCAGGGGGCGCGGGGAGACCCAGTACTTC
TRBV7-9	TRBJ1-6	.	TRBD1	CASSAIPGQGSSPLHF	TGTGCCAGCAGCGCCATACCGGGACAGGGTTCGTCACCCCTCCACTTT
TRBV2	TRBJ1-1	.	.	CASSAGILRVNTEAFF	TGTGCCAGCAGTGCGGGGATCTTGCGGGTGAACACTGAAGCTTTCTTT
TRBV29-1	TRBJ1-2	once	TRBD1	CSVGQGGNANYGYTF	TGCAGCGTTGGACAGGGAGGTAACGCAAACTATGGCTACACCTTC
TRBV24-1	TRBJ2-1	.	TRBD2	CATSPIGEGRFYEQFF	TGTGCCACCAGTCCCATTGGGGAGGGCCGCTTCTATGAGCAGTTCTTC
TRBV24-1	TRBJ2-2	once	TRBD1	CATSDLYLDRETTGELFF	TGTGCCACCAGTGATTTGTATCTGGACAGGGAAACCACCGGGGAGCTGTTTTTT
TRBV12-3/TRBV12-4	TRBJ1-4	once	.	CASAVNEKLFF	TGTGCCAGCGCAGTTAATGAAAAACTGTTTTTT
TRBV6-5	TRBJ1-2	.	.	CASSLVRGTNYGYTF	TGTGCCAGCAGTTTGGTCAGAGGAACTAACTATGGCTACACCTTC
TRBV7-2	TRBJ1-1	.	.	CASSSIVRATEAFF	TGTGCCAGCAGCTCAATCGTCAGGGCTACTGAAGCTTTCTTT
TRBV19	TRBJ1-2	.	TRBD1	CASSSGTGYYGYTF	TGTGCCAGTAGTTCGGGGACAGGTTACTATGGCTACACCTTC
TRBV6-5	TRBJ1-2	once	TRBD1	CASSPTGDYGYTF	TGTGCCAGCAGTCCGACAGGGGACTATGGCTACACCTTC
TRBV30	TRBJ1-2	.	.	CAWGAGTRGDYGYTF	TGTGCCTGGGGTGCCGGTACAAGGGGCGACTATGGCTACACCTTC
TRBV14	TRBJ1-1	.	.	CASSLRQVNTEAFF	TGTGCCAGCAGCCTTCGACAGGTGAACACTGAAGCTTTCTTT
TRBV11-3	TRBJ1-6	.	.	CASSSSRPYNSPLHF	TGTGCCAGCAGCTCCAGCAGGCCTTATAATTCACCCCTCCACTTT
TRBV20-1	TRBJ1-6	.	TRBD1	CSASSGGHSSPLHF	TGCAGTGCTAGTTCAGGGGGTCATAGTTCACCCCTCCACTTT
TRBV11-3	TRBJ2-3	.	TRBD2	CASSSSGGAVYTQYF	TGTGCCAGCAGCTCCAGCGGGGGGGCCGTCTATACGCAGTATTTT
TRBV30	TRBJ2-7	.	.	CAWVPFGGYEQYF	TGTGCCTGGGTACCCTTCGGAGGCTACGAGCAGTACTTC
TRBV28	TRBJ1-2	once	TRBD1	CASRGDREARLDYGYTF	TGTGCCAGCAGAGGGGACAGGGAGGCGCGGTTGGACTATGGCTACACCTTC
TRBV6-4	TRBJ1-6	.	TRBD1	CASSETGDGNSPLHF	TGTGCCAGCAGTGAGACAGGGGATGGGAATTCACCCCTCCACTTT
TRBV13	TRBJ1-6	.	.	CASSSQENSPLHF	TGTGCCAGCAGCTCACAAGAAAATTCACCCCTCCACTTT
TRBV20-1	TRBJ2-3	.	.	CSASTRAASTDTQYF	TGCAGTGCTAGTACCAGGGCAGCAAGCACAGATACGCAGTATTTT
TRBV11-2	TRBJ2-1	.	.	CASSLYRDRYNEQFF	TGTGCCAGCAGCCTATACAGGGATCGCTACAATGAGCAGTTCTTC
TRBV27	TRBJ2-3	.	.	CASSLLAGRTDTQYF	TGTGCCAGCAGTTTATTGGCAGGGAGGACAGATACGCAGTATTTT
TRBV19	TRBJ1-6	.	TRBD1	CASSLRREQGAFYSPLHF	TGTGCCAGTAGTCTTCGCCGAGAACAGGGGGCATTTTATTCACCCCTCCACTTT